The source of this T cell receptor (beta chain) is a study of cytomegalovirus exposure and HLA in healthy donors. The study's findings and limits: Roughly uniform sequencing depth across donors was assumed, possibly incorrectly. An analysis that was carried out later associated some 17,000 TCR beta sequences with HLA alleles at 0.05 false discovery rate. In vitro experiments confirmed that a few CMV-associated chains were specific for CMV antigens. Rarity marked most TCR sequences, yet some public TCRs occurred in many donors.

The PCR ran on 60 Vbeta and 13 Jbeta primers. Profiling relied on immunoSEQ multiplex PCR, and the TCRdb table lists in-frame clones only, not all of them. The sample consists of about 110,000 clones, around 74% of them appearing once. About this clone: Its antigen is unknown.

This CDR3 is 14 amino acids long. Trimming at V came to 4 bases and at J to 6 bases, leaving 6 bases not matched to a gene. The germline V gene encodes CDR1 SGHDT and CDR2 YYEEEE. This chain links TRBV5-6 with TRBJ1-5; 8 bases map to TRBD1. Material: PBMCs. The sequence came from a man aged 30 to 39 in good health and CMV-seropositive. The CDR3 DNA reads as TGTGCCAGCAGCATATGGACAGGGACTCAGCCCCAGCATTTT. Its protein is CASSIWTGTQPQHF.